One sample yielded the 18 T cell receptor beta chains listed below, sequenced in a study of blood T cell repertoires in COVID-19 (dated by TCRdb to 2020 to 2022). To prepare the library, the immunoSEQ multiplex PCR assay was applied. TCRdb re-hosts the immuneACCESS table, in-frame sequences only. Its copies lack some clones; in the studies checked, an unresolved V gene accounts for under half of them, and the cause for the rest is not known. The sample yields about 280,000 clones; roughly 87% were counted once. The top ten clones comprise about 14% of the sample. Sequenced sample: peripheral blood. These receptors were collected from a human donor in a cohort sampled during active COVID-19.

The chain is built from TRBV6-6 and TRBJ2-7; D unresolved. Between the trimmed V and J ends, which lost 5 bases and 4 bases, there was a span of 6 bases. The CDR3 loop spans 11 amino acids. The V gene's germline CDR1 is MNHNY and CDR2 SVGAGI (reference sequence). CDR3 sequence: CASSKQYEQYF. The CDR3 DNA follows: TGTGCCAGCAGTAAACAATACGAGCAGTACTTC.

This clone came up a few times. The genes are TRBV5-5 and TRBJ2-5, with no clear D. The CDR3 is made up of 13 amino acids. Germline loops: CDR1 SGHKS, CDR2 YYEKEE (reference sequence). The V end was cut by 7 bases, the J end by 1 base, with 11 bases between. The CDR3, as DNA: TGTGCCAGCGAAGCGTATATCCAAGAGACCCAGTACTTC. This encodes CASEAYIQETQYF.

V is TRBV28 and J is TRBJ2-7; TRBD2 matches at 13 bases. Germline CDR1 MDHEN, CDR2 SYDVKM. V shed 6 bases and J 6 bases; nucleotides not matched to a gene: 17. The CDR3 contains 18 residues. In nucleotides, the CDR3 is TGTGCCAGCAGACAAGGAGGGCCAACTAGCGGGAGGGCCTTCGAGCAGTACTTC. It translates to CASRQGGPTSGRAFEQYF.

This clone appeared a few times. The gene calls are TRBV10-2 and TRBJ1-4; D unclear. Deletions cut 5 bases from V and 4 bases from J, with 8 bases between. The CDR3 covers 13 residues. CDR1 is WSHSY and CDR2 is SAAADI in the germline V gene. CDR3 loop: CASSKGVNEKLFF. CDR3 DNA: TGCGCCAGCAGTAAGGGAGTTAATGAAAAACTGTTTTTT.

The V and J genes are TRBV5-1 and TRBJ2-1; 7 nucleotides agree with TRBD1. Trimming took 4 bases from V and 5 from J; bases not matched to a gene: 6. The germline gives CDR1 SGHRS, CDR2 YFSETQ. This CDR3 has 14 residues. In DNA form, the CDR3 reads TGCGCCAGCAGCACGGGACAGAAGAACAATGAGCAGTTCTTC. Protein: CASSTGQKNNEQFF.

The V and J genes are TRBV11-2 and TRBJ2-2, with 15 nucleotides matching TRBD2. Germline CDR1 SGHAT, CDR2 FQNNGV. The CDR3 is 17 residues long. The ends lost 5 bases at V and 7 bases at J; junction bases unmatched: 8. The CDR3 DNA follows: TGTGCCAGCAGCACAGGACTAGCGGGAGGGCCGGGCGGGGAGCTGTTTTTT. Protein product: CASSTGLAGGPGGELFF.

Here the CDR3 reads CASREDSGEENTIYF. For the CDR3, the DNA is TGTGCCAGCAGGGAGGACAGCGGGGAGGAGAACACCATATATTTT. The rearrangement joins TRBV3-1 (or the pseudogene TRBV3-2) to TRBJ1-3; TRBD1 might be the D (6 bases). CDR1 LGHDT and CDR2 YNNKEL come from the germline V gene (reference sequence). CDR3 length: 15 residues. V lost 6 bases, J lost 7 bases, and 19 bases lay in between.

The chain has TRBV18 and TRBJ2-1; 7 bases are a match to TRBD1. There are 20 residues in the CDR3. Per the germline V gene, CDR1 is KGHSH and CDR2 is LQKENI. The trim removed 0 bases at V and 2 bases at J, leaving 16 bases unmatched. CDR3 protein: CASSPPDEEIAGTAYNEQFF. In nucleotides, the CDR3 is TGTGCCAGCTCACCACCCGATGAAGAAATTGCCGGGACAGCCTACAATGAGCAGTTCTTC.

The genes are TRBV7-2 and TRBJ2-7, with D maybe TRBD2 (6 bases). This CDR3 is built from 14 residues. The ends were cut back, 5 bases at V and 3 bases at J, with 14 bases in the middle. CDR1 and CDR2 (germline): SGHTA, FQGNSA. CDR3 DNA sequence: TGTGCCAGCAGCCCTCAACGGGGAGGCTACGAGCAGTACTTC. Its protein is CASSPQRGGYEQYF.

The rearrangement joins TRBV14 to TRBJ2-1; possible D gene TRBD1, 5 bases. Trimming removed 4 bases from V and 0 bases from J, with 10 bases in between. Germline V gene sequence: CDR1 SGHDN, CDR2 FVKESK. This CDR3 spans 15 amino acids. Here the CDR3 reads CASSRGASSYNEQFF. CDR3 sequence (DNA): TGTGCCAGCAGCCGTGGGGCTAGCTCCTACAATGAGCAGTTCTTC.

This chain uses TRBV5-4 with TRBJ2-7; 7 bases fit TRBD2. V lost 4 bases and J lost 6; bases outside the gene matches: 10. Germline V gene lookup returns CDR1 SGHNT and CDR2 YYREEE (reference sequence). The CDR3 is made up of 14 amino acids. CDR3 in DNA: TGTGCCAGCAGCCGGATGGGGGAGGGCCGCGAGCAGTACTTC. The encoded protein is CASSRMGEGREQYF.

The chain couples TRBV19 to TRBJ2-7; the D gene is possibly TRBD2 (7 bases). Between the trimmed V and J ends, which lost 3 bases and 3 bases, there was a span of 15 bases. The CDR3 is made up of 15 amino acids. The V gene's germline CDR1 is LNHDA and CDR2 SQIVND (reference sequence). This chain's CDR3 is CASSIGGQSYYEQYF. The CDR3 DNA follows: TGTGCCAGTAGTATCGGGGGGCAAAGTTACTACGAGCAGTACTTC.

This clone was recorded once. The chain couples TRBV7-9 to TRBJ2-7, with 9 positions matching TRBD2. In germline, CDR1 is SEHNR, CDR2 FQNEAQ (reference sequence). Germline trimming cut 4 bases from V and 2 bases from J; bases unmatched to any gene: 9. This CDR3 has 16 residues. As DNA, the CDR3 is TGTGCCAGCAGCTACGTTAGCGGGAGCTCCACCTACGAGCAGTACTTC. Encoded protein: CASSYVSGSSTYEQYF.

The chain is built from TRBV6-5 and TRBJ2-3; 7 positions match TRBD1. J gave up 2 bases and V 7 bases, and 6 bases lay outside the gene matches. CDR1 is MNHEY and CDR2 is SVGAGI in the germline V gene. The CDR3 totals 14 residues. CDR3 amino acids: CASTRQGYTDTQYF. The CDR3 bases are TGTGCCAGCACGCGACAGGGTTACACAGATACGCAGTATTTT.

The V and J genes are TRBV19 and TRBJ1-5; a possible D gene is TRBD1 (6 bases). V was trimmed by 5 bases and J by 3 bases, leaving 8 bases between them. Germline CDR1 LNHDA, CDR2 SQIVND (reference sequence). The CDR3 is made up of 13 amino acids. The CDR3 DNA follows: TGTGCCAGTAGTGGACAGCCCAATCAGCCCCAGCATTTT. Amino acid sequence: CASSGQPNQPQHF.

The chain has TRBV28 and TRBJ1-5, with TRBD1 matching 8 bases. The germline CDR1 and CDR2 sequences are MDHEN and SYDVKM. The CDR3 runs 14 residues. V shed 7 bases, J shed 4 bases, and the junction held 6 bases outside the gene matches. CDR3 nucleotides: TGTGCCAGCACCCGGGACAGGATTAATCAGCCCCAGCATTTT. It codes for CASTRDRINQPQHF.

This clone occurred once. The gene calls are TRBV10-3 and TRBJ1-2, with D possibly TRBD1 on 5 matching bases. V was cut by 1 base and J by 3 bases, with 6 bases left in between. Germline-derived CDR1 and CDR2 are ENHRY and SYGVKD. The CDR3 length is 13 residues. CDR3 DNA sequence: TGTGCCATCAGTGAGTGGGGGGACTATGGCTACACCTTC. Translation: CAISEWGDYGYTF.

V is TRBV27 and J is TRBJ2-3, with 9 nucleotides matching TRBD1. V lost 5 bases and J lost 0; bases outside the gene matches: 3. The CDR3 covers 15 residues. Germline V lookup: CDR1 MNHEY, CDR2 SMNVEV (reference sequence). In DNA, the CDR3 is TGTGCCAGCAGTCACAGGGGGCTCAGCACAGATACGCAGTATTTT. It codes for CASSHRGLSTDTQYF.